These T cell receptor beta chains were read from a single sample in a study of human T cells and chemical hapten exposure. Each CDR3 protein is one row after TCRdb ran MiXCR on the RACE reads. The sample lists approximately 77,000 distinct CDR3 sequences, around 15% occurring once. Specimen: whole blood, collected in connection with sensitization to the hapten diphenylcyclopropenone (DPC). The source of these receptors is a woman in her 50s with alopecia areata. Some clones in this sample may be carry-over from other donors' samples. The conserved cysteine and the conserved F or W are not part of the CDR3 here.

J | V | CDR3
TRBJ2-3 | TRBV6-6 | ASGERDTQY
TRBJ1-1 | TRBV27 | ASSATHSRAF
TRBJ2-1 | TRBV3-1 | ASSQELAGSYNEQF
TRBJ2-3 | TRBV7-6 | ASSPSGTGRADTQY
TRBJ2-7 | TRBV25-1 | ASSDLVRLAGVEQY
TRBJ2-3 | TRBV10-3 | AIRGLLSTDTQY
TRBJ1-1 | TRBV7-9 | ASSLPQGYTEAF
TRBJ2-7 | TRBV29-1 | SATTGTINYEQY
TRBJ2-7 | TRBV6-2/TRBV6-3 | ASSYSRHYEQY
TRBJ1-1 | TRBV6-6 | ASSSRGMNTEAF
TRBJ2-1 | TRBV7-8 | ASSLGPRRGSYNEQF
TRBJ2-4 | TRBV13 | ASSSRQGAFSSRNIQY
TRBJ2-7 | TRBV28 | ASSERLARTAYEQY
TRBJ2-5 | TRBV20-1 | SARDGGPETQY
TRBJ2-5 | TRBV10-3 | AISDVTQETQY
TRBJ2-1 | TRBV9 | ASSLRTSGRAFYNEQF
TRBJ2-7 | TRBV21-1 | ASSIPYEQY
TRBJ1-2 | TRBV2 | ASLVSGYGYT
TRBJ2-2 | TRBV28 | ASSLGDTGELL
TRBJ2-4 | TRBV3-1 | ASSQRTAKNIQY
TRBJ2-1 | TRBV11-2 | ASSLSYTSSYNEQF
TRBJ1-5 | TRBV6-5 | ASSYLGNNQPQH
TRBJ1-3 | TRBV20-1 | SAIKDSGNTIY
TRBJ2-3 | TRBV27 | ASTPASQGTDTQY
TRBJ2-5 | TRBV28 | ASSLGSVETQY
TRBJ1-1 | TRBV20-1 | SGTSPQGAAF
TRBJ1-5 | TRBV5-1 | ASSPEGYGADNQPQH
TRBJ2-7 | TRBV20-1 | SASGLAPYEQY
TRBJ2-3 | TRBV11-3 | ASSPGSTDTQY
TRBJ1-1 | TRBV11-2 | ASSPNRQATEAF
TRBJ2-4 | TRBV7-2 | ASSPRLIAKNIQY
TRBJ1-2 | TRBV5-4 | ASGGGRNNYGYT
TRBJ2-3 | TRBV19 | ASTLREAVTTQY
TRBJ1-1 | TRBV18 | ASSPGYAGGRTEAF
TRBJ1-4 | TRBV6-5 | ASRKTGQVPNEKLF
TRBJ2-1 | TRBV6-5 | ASSGGLAGQSGEQF
TRBJ1-2 | TRBV5-5 | ASSLVAANYGYT
TRBJ2-3 | TRBV10-3 | AISESLAGTTDTQY
TRBJ1-5 | TRBV3-1 | ASSQASQPQH
TRBJ1-2 | TRBV12-3/TRBV12-4 | ASSRSGAYGYT
TRBJ1-1 | TRBV7-9 | ASSLDGNPEAF
TRBJ2-7 | TRBV7-2 | ASNPEAGVDYEQY
TRBJ2-1 | TRBV19 | ASLGRTSGKSEQF
TRBJ1-2 | TRBV6-5 | ASSYSYGRYGYT
TRBJ2-3 | TRBV7-2 | ASSTTSGRNTQY
TRBJ2-7 | TRBV4-1 | ASSHRGDEQY